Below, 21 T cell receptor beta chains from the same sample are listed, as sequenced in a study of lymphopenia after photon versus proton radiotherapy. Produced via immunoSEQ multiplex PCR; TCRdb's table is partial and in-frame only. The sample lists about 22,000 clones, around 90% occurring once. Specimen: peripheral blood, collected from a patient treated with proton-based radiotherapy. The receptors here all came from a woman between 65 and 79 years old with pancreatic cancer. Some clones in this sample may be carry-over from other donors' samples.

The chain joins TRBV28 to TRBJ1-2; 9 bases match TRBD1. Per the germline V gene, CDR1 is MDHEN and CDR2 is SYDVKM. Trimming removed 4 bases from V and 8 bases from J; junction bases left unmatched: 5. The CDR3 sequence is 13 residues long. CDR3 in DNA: TGTGCCAGCAGTTCCTGGACAGGGGAGGGCTACACCTTC. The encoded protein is CASSSWTGEGYTF.

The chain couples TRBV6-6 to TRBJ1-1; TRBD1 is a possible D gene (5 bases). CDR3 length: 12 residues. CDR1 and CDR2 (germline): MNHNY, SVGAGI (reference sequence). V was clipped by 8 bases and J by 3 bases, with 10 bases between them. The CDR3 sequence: CASHRGDTEAFF. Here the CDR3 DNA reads TGTGCCAGCCATAGAGGGGACACTGAAGCTTTCTTT.

The CDR3 loop is CASTPIPGVEQYF. The CDR3 DNA is TGTGCCAGCACCCCCATCCCGGGGGTCGAGCAGTACTTC. This rearrangement joins TRBV7-2 to TRBJ2-7; TRBD2 is a possible D gene (6 bases). Germline CDR1 is SGHTA and CDR2 is FQGNSA. There are 13 residues in the CDR3. Trimming stripped 7 bases from V and 6 bases from J, with 16 bases between.

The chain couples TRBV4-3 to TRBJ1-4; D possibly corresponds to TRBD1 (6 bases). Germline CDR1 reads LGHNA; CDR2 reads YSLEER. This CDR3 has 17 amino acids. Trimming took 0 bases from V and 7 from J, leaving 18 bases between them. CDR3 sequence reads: CASSQDGGGGAIEKLFF. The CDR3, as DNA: TGCGCCAGCAGCCAAGATGGGGGTGGGGGGGCGATTGAAAAACTGTTTTTT.

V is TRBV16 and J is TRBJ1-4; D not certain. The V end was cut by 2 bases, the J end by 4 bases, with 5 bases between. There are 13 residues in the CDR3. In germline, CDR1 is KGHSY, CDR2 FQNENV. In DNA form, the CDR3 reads TGTGCCAGCAGCCAAGGTCGTAATGAAAAACTGTTTTTT. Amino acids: CASSQGRNEKLFF.

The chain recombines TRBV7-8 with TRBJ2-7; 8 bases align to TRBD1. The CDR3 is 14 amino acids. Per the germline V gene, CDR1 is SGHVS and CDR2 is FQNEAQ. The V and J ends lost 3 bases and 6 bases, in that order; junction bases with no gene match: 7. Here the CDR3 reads CASSLSTGVGEQYF. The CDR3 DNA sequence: TGTGCCAGCAGCTTGTCGACAGGGGTGGGCGAGCAGTACTTC.

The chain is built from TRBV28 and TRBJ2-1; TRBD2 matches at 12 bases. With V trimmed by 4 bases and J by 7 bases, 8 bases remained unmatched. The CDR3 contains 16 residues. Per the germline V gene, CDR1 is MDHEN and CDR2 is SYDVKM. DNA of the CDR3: TGTGCCAGCAGTTGGCTGACTAGCGGGAGTGGGAATGAGCAGTTCTTC. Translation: CASSWLTSGSGNEQFF.

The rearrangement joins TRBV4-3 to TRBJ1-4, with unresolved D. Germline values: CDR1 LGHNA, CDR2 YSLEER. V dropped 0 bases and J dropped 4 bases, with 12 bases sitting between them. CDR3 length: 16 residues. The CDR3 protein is CASSQDVGRSNEKLFF. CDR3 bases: TGCGCCAGCAGCCAAGACGTCGGACGGAGTAATGAAAAACTGTTTTTT.

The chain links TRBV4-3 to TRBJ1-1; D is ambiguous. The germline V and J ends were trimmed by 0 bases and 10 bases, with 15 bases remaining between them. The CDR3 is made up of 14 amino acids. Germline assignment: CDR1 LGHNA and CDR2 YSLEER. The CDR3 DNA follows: TGCGCCAGCAGCCAAGATGGGTCCACTATTGCAGCTTTCTTT. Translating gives CASSQDGSTIAAFF.

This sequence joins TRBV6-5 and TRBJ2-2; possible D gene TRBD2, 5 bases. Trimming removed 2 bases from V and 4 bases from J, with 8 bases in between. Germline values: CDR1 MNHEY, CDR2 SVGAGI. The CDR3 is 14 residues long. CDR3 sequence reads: CASSYGLLTGELFF. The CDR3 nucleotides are TGTGCCAGCAGTTACGGACTCCTCACCGGGGAGCTGTTTTTT.

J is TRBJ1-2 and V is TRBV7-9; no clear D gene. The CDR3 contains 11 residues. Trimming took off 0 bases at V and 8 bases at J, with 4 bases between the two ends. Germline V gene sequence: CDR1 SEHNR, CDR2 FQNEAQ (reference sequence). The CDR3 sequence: CASSLAQGYTF. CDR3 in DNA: TGTGCCAGCAGCTTAGCGCAGGGCTACACCTTC.

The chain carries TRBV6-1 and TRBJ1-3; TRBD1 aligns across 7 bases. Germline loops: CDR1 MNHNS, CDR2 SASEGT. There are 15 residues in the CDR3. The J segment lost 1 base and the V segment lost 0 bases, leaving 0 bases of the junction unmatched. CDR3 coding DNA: TGTGCCAGCAGTGAAGCGGGACAGTCTGGAAACACCATATATTTT. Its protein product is CASSEAGQSGNTIYF.

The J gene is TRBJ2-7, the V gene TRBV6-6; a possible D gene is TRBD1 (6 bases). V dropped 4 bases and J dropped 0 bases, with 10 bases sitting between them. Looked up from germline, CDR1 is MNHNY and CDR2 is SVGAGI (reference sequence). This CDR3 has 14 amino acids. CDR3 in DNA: TGTGCCAGCAGTTTATGGACAGACTCCTACGAGCAGTACTTC. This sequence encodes CASSLWTDSYEQYF.

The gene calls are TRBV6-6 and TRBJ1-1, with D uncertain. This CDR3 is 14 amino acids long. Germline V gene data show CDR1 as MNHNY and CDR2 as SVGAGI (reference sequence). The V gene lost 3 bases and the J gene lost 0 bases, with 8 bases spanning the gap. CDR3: CASSYGMMNTEAFF. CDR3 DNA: TGTGCCAGCAGTTATGGGATGATGAACACTGAAGCTTTCTTT.

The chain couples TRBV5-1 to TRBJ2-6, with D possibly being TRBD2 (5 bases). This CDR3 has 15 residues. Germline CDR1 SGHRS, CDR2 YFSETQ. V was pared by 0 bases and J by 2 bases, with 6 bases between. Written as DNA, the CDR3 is TGCGCCAGCAGCTTGGACGGGACTGGGGCCAACGTCCTGACTTTC. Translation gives CASSLDGTGANVLTF.

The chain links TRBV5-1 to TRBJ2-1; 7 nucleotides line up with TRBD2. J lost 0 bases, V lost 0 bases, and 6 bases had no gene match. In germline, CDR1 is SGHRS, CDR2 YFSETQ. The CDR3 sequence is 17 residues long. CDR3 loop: CASSLGPAGSSYNEQFF. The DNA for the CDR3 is TGCGCCAGCAGCTTGGGGCCAGCGGGGAGCTCCTACAATGAGCAGTTCTTC.

CDR3 in amino acids: CASSYVQSGANVLTF. CDR3 nucleotide sequence: TGTGCCAGCAGTTACGTTCAGAGTGGGGCCAACGTCCTGACTTTC. J is TRBJ2-6 and V is TRBV6-6; D remains unclear. The CDR3 is made up of 15 amino acids. Germline V lookup: CDR1 MNHNY, CDR2 SVGAGI (reference sequence). V was shortened by 2 bases and J by 3 bases, with 8 bases between the two germline ends.

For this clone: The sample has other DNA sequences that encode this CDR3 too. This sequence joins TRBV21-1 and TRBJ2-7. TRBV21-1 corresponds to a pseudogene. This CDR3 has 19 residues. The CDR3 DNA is TGTGCCAGCAGCAAAGATCGCAGGGTACCCAGAGCGGCCTCCTACGAGCAGTACTTC. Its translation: CASSKDRRVPRAASYEQYF.

CDR3 in DNA: TGTGCCAGCAGTTTATGGCGGTTGAACGGCCAAGAGACCCAGTACTTC. Amino acid sequence: CASSLWRLNGQETQYF. The V and J genes are TRBV28 and TRBJ2-5, with D hard to call. Deletions cut 0 bases from V and 1 base from J, with 12 bases between. The CDR3 loop spans 16 amino acids. CDR1 is MDHEN and CDR2 is SYDVKM in the germline V gene.

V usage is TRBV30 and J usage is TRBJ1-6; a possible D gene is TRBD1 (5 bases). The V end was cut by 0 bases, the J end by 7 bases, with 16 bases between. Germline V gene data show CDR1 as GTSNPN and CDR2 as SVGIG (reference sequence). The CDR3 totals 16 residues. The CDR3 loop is CAWSVRSGSWNSPLHF. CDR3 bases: TGTGCCTGGAGTGTACGATCAGGGTCGTGGAATTCACCCCTCCACTTT. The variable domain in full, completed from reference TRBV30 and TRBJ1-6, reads SQTIHQWPATLVQPVGSPLSLECTVEGTSNPNLYWYRQAAGRGLQLLFYSVGIGQISSEVPQNLSASRPQDRQFILSSKKLLLSDSGFYLCAWSVRSGSWNSPLHFGNGTRLTVT.

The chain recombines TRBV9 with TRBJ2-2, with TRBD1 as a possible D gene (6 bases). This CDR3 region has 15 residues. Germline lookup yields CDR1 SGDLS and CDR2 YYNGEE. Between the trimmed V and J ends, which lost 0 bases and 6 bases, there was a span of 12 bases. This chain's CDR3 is CASSVGVQGAGELFF. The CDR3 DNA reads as TGTGCCAGCAGCGTAGGAGTACAGGGAGCCGGGGAGCTGTTTTTT. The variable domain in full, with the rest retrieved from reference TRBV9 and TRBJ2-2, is DSGVTQTPKHLITATGQRVTLRCSPRSGDLSVYWYQQSLDQGLQFLIQYYNGEERAKGNILERFSAQQFPDLHSELNLSSLELGDSALYFCASSVGVQGAGELFFGEGSRLTVL.